Listed below are T cell receptor beta chains from one sample, sequenced in a study of blood T cell repertoires in COVID-19. Clones were sequenced by immunoSEQ multiplex PCR, and TCRdb holds only the in-frame ones, with some missing. Of some 150,000 clones listed, around 83% are singletons. The sequenced sample consisted of peripheral blood. These receptors were collected from a man aged 35 to 55 with acute or convalescent COVID-19. The CDR3 runs from the conserved cysteine through the conserved F or W. The D gene is left open where the match is weak. Rows may omit the clone size; those that give it use once, few, many or a size class.

d_call: NA
v_call: TRBV5-1
clone_size: NA
j_call: TRBJ1-2
cdr3_aa: CASSLVVGADGYTF
cdr3_nt: TGCGCCAGCAGCTTGGTAGTGGGGGCTGATGGCTACACCTTC

d_call: TRBD2
v_call: TRBV2
clone_size: NA
j_call: TRBJ2-1
cdr3_aa: CASSEARLAGWIFDNEQFF
cdr3_nt: TGTGCCAGCAGTGAAGCTCGACTAGCGGGGTGGATTTTCGACAATGAGCAGTTCTTC

d_call: TRBD1
v_call: TRBV13
clone_size: once
j_call: TRBJ2-3
cdr3_aa: CASSPGPGQGEYF
cdr3_nt: TGTGCCAGCAGCCCCGGGCCGGGACAGGGAGAGTATTTT

d_call: NA
v_call: TRBV27
clone_size: NA
j_call: TRBJ1-2
cdr3_aa: CASSLFGGTNYGYTF
cdr3_nt: TGTGCCAGCAGTTTATTCGGGGGGACTAACTATGGCTACACCTTC

d_call: NA
v_call: TRBV10-2
clone_size: few
j_call: TRBJ1-2
cdr3_aa: CASSEQVPGGYTF
cdr3_nt: TGCGCCAGCAGTGAGCAGGTCCCTGGCGGCTACACCTTC

d_call: TRBD2
v_call: TRBV24-1
clone_size: NA
j_call: TRBJ2-1
cdr3_aa: CATSEPTSGESSYNEQFF
cdr3_nt: TGTGCCACCAGTGAACCAACTAGCGGGGAGAGCTCCTACAATGAGCAGTTCTTC

d_call: TRBD1
v_call: TRBV4-1
clone_size: NA
j_call: TRBJ2-2
cdr3_aa: CASSHERTGRNTGELFF
cdr3_nt: TGCGCCAGCAGCCATGAACGGACAGGGCGGAACACCGGGGAGCTGTTTTTT

d_call: NA
v_call: TRBV29-1
clone_size: NA
j_call: TRBJ2-5
cdr3_aa: CSVVSGEETQYF
cdr3_nt: TGCAGCGTTGTTTCCGGGGAGGAGACCCAGTACTTC

d_call: TRBD1
v_call: TRBV7-8
clone_size: NA
j_call: TRBJ2-7
cdr3_aa: CASTALLRNRDRQAYEQYF
cdr3_nt: TGTGCCAGCACCGCTCTACTACGGAACAGGGACAGGCAAGCCTACGAGCAGTACTTC

d_call: TRBD1
v_call: TRBV30
clone_size: once
j_call: TRBJ1-2
cdr3_aa: CAWTQGLSYGYTF
cdr3_nt: TGTGCCTGGACACAGGGGCTTTCGTATGGCTACACCTTC

d_call: NA
v_call: TRBV5-6
clone_size: NA
j_call: TRBJ2-7
cdr3_aa: CASSSIKTYEQYF
cdr3_nt: TGTGCCAGCAGCTCTATTAAGACCTACGAGCAGTACTTC

d_call: NA
v_call: TRBV4-1
clone_size: once
j_call: TRBJ1-3
cdr3_aa: CASSQVQGINTIYF
cdr3_nt: TGCGCCAGCAGCCAAGTCCAGGGGATAAACACCATATATTTT

d_call: NA
v_call: TRBV6-5
clone_size: NA
j_call: TRBJ1-2
cdr3_aa: CASSYSRTTNYGYTF
cdr3_nt: TGTGCCAGCAGTTACTCGAGGACAACTAACTATGGCTACACCTTC

d_call: NA
v_call: TRBV30
clone_size: NA
j_call: TRBJ1-3
cdr3_aa: CGQGFRNTIYF
cdr3_nt: TGTGGCCAGGGCTTTAGAAACACCATATATTTT

d_call: NA
v_call: TRBV10-3
clone_size: NA
j_call: TRBJ1-4
cdr3_aa: CAISESQGSEKLFF
cdr3_nt: TGTGCCATCAGTGAGTCCCAGGGTAGTGAAAAACTGTTTTTT

d_call: NA
v_call: TRBV6-5
clone_size: NA
j_call: TRBJ1-1
cdr3_aa: CASSQNNDRAEAFF
cdr3_nt: TGTGCCAGCAGTCAAAATAATGATCGAGCTGAAGCTTTCTTT

d_call: TRBD2
v_call: TRBV7-3
clone_size: NA
j_call: TRBJ2-3
cdr3_aa: CASSQAGGPDTQYF
cdr3_nt: TGTGCCAGCAGCCAGGCGGGGGGGCCAGATACGCAGTATTTT

d_call: NA
v_call: TRBV9
clone_size: NA
j_call: TRBJ1-6
cdr3_aa: CASARGYNSPLHF
cdr3_nt: TGTGCCAGCGCCAGAGGGTATAATTCACCCCTCCACTTT

d_call: NA
v_call: TRBV28
clone_size: few
j_call: TRBJ1-5
cdr3_aa: CASSVGSQPQHF
cdr3_nt: TGTGCCAGCAGTGTCGGGTCTCAGCCCCAGCATTTT

d_call: NA
v_call: TRBV3-1/TRBV3-2
clone_size: few
j_call: TRBJ1-6
cdr3_aa: CASSHPSGDASSYNSPLHF
cdr3_nt: TGTGCCAGCAGCCACCCCTCGGGGGACGCGAGCTCCTATAATTCACCCCTCCACTTT

d_call: NA
v_call: TRBV2
clone_size: NA
j_call: TRBJ1-1
cdr3_aa: CASTRGLATEAFF
cdr3_nt: TGTGCCAGCACGCGGGGCTTAGCCACTGAAGCTTTCTTT

d_call: NA
v_call: TRBV28
clone_size: NA
j_call: TRBJ2-7
cdr3_aa: CASSLGVPGEQYF
cdr3_nt: TGTGCCAGCAGTTTAGGAGTACCGGGTGAGCAGTACTTC

d_call: TRBD1
v_call: TRBV28
clone_size: NA
j_call: TRBJ1-2
cdr3_aa: CASSNTRTGFYGYTF
cdr3_nt: TGTGCCAGCAGTAATACCAGGACAGGGTTCTATGGCTACACCTTC

d_call: TRBD1
v_call: TRBV4-2
clone_size: NA
j_call: TRBJ1-5
cdr3_aa: CASSQGTGSNQPQHF
cdr3_nt: TGTGCCAGCAGCCAAGGGACAGGGAGCAATCAGCCCCAGCATTTT

d_call: NA
v_call: TRBV6-1
clone_size: NA
j_call: TRBJ1-6
cdr3_aa: CASSEWRTGGSPLHF
cdr3_nt: TGTGCCAGCAGTGAATGGAGGACGGGGGGTTCACCCCTCCACTTT

d_call: NA
v_call: TRBV19
clone_size: NA
j_call: TRBJ2-6
cdr3_aa: CASFDGSSGANVLTF
cdr3_nt: TGTGCCAGTTTTGACGGGAGCTCTGGGGCCAACGTCCTGACTTTC

d_call: NA
v_call: TRBV2
clone_size: NA
j_call: TRBJ2-2
cdr3_aa: CASNQGMAGELFF
cdr3_nt: TGTGCCAGCAACCAGGGGATGGCCGGGGAGCTGTTTTTT

d_call: NA
v_call: TRBV12-3/TRBV12-4
clone_size: NA
j_call: TRBJ1-5
cdr3_aa: CASTSGNQPQHF
cdr3_nt: TGTGCCAGCACGTCAGGGAATCAGCCCCAGCATTTT

d_call: NA
v_call: TRBV5-1
clone_size: NA
j_call: TRBJ2-3
cdr3_aa: CASSYRGGSTDTQYF
cdr3_nt: TGCGCCAGCAGCTACAGGGGGGGGAGCACAGATACGCAGTATTTT